The 24 T cell receptor beta chains below were found in one sample sequenced in a study of shared clonotypes between healthy human individuals. Naive CD8 cells lacked CD45RO and underwent positive selection for CCR7, leaving out terminally differentiated effector memory CD45RA+ cells. Assay: immunoSEQ multiplex PCR; the TCRdb copy retains only in-frame clones and omits some. The repertoire holds roughly 2 million clones, with roughly 95% as singletons. Input material: naive CD8+ T cells sorted from blood. The receptors come from a man aged 18 to 29 in good health.

This chain links TRBV11-2 with TRBJ2-7; D unclear. The CDR3 extends over 14 amino acids. Per the germline V gene, CDR1 is SGHAT and CDR2 is FQNNGV. V lost 7 bases, J lost 0 bases, and 13 bases lay in between. The CDR3 nucleotides read TGTGCCAGCAACCACGTCGGGCCCTCCTACGAGCAGTACTTC. Encoded protein: CASNHVGPSYEQYF.

The chain links TRBV5-6 to TRBJ1-2, with 7 nucleotides matching TRBD1. CDR3 length: 15 residues. V dropped 0 bases and J dropped 3; count of bases not matched to a gene: 5. Germline V gene data show CDR1 as SGHDT and CDR2 as YYEEEE. Written as DNA, the CDR3 is TGTGCCAGCAGCTTGGTTTCAGGGGGAGACTATGGCTACACCTTC. Encoded protein: CASSLVSGGDYGYTF.

The V and J genes are TRBV6-5 and TRBJ2-7; 8 bases match TRBD1. The CDR3 extends over 14 amino acids. Looked up from germline, CDR1 is MNHEY and CDR2 is SVGAGI. Germline trimming cut 4 bases from V and 3 bases from J; bases unmatched to any gene: 5. CDR3 in amino acids: CASSFGTGYYEQYF. In DNA, the CDR3 is TGTGCCAGCAGTTTCGGGACAGGCTACTACGAGCAGTACTTC.

V usage is TRBV27 and J usage is TRBJ2-7, with 10 bases that match TRBD2. CDR3 length equals 16 residues. Germline CDR1 and CDR2: MNHEY and SMNVEV (reference sequence). J lost 2 bases, V lost 5 bases, and 9 bases had no gene match. The CDR3 sequence: CASSPSGGPTTYEQYF. The DNA for the CDR3 is TGTGCCAGCAGTCCTAGCGGGGGCCCAACAACCTACGAGCAGTACTTC.

Worth noting for this clone: Other DNA sequences in this specimen translate into the identical CDR3. The chain combines TRBV9 with TRBJ1-5; D unresolved. The CDR3 spans 15 residues. The V end lost 0 bases, the J end lost 3 bases, and 10 bases lay between the germline ends. Germline CDR1 SGDLS, CDR2 YYNGEE. CDR3 protein: CASSVGGSSNQPQHF. In DNA form, the CDR3 reads TGTGCCAGCAGCGTAGGCGGGAGTTCCAATCAGCCCCAGCATTTT.

There are many counts of this clone. V gene TRBV30 combines with J gene TRBJ2-1, with 7 nucleotides matching TRBD1. V lost 2 bases and J lost 8; bases outside the gene matches: 6. The CDR3 has 13 amino acids. CDR1 is GTSNPN, CDR2 SVGIG, per germline (reference sequence). This CDR3 is CAWSTGQSDEQFF. The CDR3 DNA reads TGTGCCTGGAGTACGGGACAGAGCGATGAGCAGTTCTTC.

The chain uses TRBV19 and TRBJ2-7; D remains ambiguous. Trimming cost V 3 bases and J 0 bases, with 9 bases left between them. CDR3 length: 14 amino acids. Germline CDR1 and CDR2: LNHDA and SQIVND (reference sequence). The CDR3 here is CASSMSITSYEQYF. The CDR3 DNA reads TGTGCCAGTAGTATGAGTATTACCTCCTACGAGCAGTACTTC. Looking up the rest from reference TRBV19 and TRBJ2-7 gives the full variable domain: DGGITQSPKYLFRKEGQNVTLSCEQNLNHDAMYWYRQDPGQGLRLIYYSQIVNDFQKGDIAEGYSVSREKKESFPLTVTSAQKNPTAFYLCASSMSITSYEQYFGPGTRLTVT.

The CDR3 region is CATSRSLAGGPSYNEQFF. In DNA, the CDR3 is TGTGCCACCAGCAGATCGCTAGCGGGAGGGCCATCCTACAATGAGCAGTTCTTC. The chain uses TRBV15 and TRBJ2-1; TRBD2 agrees at 12 bases. This CDR3 has 18 amino acids. Looked up from germline, CDR1 is LNHNV and CDR2 is YYDKDF (reference sequence). Unmatched junction bases numbered 6, after V lost 2 bases and J lost 1 base.

V is TRBV10-3 and J is TRBJ1-1, with D possibly matching TRBD1 (5 bases). V lost 1 base and J lost 6, with 15 bases in between. Per germline, CDR1 ENHRY and CDR2 SYGVKD. The CDR3 has 15 residues. CDR3 sequence reads: CAISELRGEFPEAFF. In DNA form, the CDR3 reads TGTGCCATCAGTGAGTTGCGGGGGGAGTTCCCTGAAGCTTTCTTT.

In nucleotides, the CDR3 is TGCGCCAGCAGCCCCAGCCAACTTACCAGCTCCTACGAGCAGTACTTC. This codes for CASSPSQLTSSYEQYF. The chain carries TRBV4-1 and TRBJ2-7, with D unclear. Germline lookup yields CDR1 MGHRA and CDR2 YSYEKL. The CDR3 runs to 16 residues. V was trimmed by 4 bases and J by 0 bases, leaving 16 bases between them.

The chain uses TRBV25-1 and TRBJ2-3, with no clear D. The ends were cut back, 2 bases at V and 5 bases at J, with 8 bases in the middle. The V gene's germline CDR1 is MGHDK and CDR2 SYGVNS. This CDR3 has 13 amino acids. The CDR3 bases are TGTGCCAGCAGTGAAGATGGGGTAGATACGCAGTATTTT. This translates into CASSEDGVDTQYF.

The chain uses TRBV7-8 and TRBJ1-2; D is unresolved. Trimming shortened V by 5 bases and J by 1 base, and 14 bases separated the two germline ends. CDR3 length equals 15 residues. Per the germline V gene, CDR1 is SGHVS and CDR2 is FQNEAQ. CDR3 region: CASSEGGLDNYGYTF. CDR3 DNA: TGTGCCAGCAGCGAGGGTGGATTGGATAACTATGGCTACACCTTC.

Points on this clone: This sample also contains other DNA sequences that code for the same CDR3. This chain uses TRBV9 with TRBJ1-1, with D unclear. Germline V lookup: CDR1 SGDLS, CDR2 YYNGEE. This CDR3 has 13 residues. V shed 0 bases and J shed 5 bases, with 8 bases lying between them. The CDR3 DNA follows: TGTGCCAGCAGCGTAGGTGGTCGGACTGAAGCTTTCTTT. Residues: CASSVGGRTEAFF. Looking up the rest from reference TRBV9 and TRBJ1-1 gives the full variable domain: DSGVTQTPKHLITATGQRVTLRCSPRSGDLSVYWYQQSLDQGLQFLIQYYNGEERAKGNILERFSAQQFPDLHSELNLSSLELGDSALYFCASSVGGRTEAFFGQGTRLTVV.

This sequence joins TRBV10-3 and TRBJ1-6, with 12 bases identical to TRBD1. Germline V CDR1 and CDR2: ENHRY, SYGVKD. The CDR3 is 21 residues long. V was pared by 7 bases and J by 0 bases, with 16 bases of the junction left unmatched. The CDR3, as DNA: TGTGCCATCACCCTGGGACAGGGGGCGACCGCGGAAAGCTCCTATAATTCACCCCTCCACTTT. Translated: CAITLGQGATAESSYNSPLHF.

The chain couples TRBV28 to TRBJ2-3, with 7 bases matching TRBD1. CDR1 is MDHEN and CDR2 is SYDVKM in the germline V gene. The CDR3 runs 15 residues. The junction had 7 bases not matched to a gene; V was cut back by 6 bases and J by 1 base. The CDR3 DNA follows: TGTGCCAGCAGCCGAGGGGGACAGCGCACAGATACGCAGTATTTT. Translated, it gives CASSRGGQRTDTQYF.

The CDR3 here is CASSPHPGTSGGEETQYF. The DNA of the CDR3 is TGTGCCAGCAGCCCCCACCCCGGGACTAGCGGGGGGGAAGAGACCCAGTACTTC. The chain recombines TRBV11-2 with TRBJ2-5, with TRBD2 identical over 16 bases. CDR1 is SGHAT, CDR2 FQNNGV, per germline. This CDR3 is 18 amino acids long. Germline trimming cut 5 bases from V and 3 bases from J; bases unmatched to any gene: 9.

The chain combines TRBV4-1 with TRBJ2-7; TRBD2 is a possible D gene (6 bases). V shed 4 bases and J shed 7 bases, with 14 bases lying between them. Germline V gives CDR1 MGHRA, CDR2 YSYEKL. The CDR3 sequence is 13 residues long. CDR3 amino acids: CASSLRRREEQYF. CDR3 coding DNA: TGCGCCAGCAGCCTCCGAAGGAGGGAAGAGCAGTACTTC.

Regarding this clone: This specimen includes other DNA sequences encoding the same CDR3. The chain uses TRBV5-1 and TRBJ2-7, with 9 bases identical to TRBD1. Trimming at V came to 4 bases and at J to 4 bases, leaving 9 bases not matched to a gene. Germline CDR1 is SGHRS and CDR2 is YFSETQ. CDR3 size: 15 residues. The CDR3 DNA reads TGCGCCAGCAGCCTGACGGGACAGGGAGGGTACGAGCAGTACTTC. This gives the protein CASSLTGQGGYEQYF.

Regarding this clone: The same CDR3 can be traced to other DNA sequences in this sample. The chain has TRBV5-6 and TRBJ2-7; D is ambiguous. This CDR3 has 11 residues. Trimming took off 4 bases at V and 2 bases at J, with 4 bases between the two ends. CDR1 is SGHDT and CDR2 is YYEEEE in the germline V gene. As DNA, the CDR3 is TGTGCCAGCAGCGGCACCTACGAGCAGTACTTC. This translates into CASSGTYEQYF.

This chain joins TRBV30 and TRBJ1-1; TRBD1 is a possible D gene (6 bases). Between the trimmed V and J ends, which lost 4 bases and 4 bases, there was a span of 13 bases. Germline CDR1 and CDR2: GTSNPN and SVGIG (reference sequence). This CDR3 contains 13 residues. The CDR3 DNA reads TGTGCCTGGAATGGGGGAGGGGGCACTGAAGCTTTCTTT. Translating gives CAWNGGGGTEAFF.

This clone came up once. The CDR3 sequence is CSVEDQLQFF. The CDR3 nucleotides read TGCAGCGTTGAAGATCAATTGCAGTTCTTC. The rearrangement links TRBV29-1 to TRBJ2-1; D unclear. Germline CDR1 and CDR2: SQVTM and ANQGSEA. V dropped 0 bases and J dropped 12 bases, with 6 bases sitting between them. The CDR3 is 10 residues long.

The chain combines TRBV6-1 with TRBJ2-1, with 9 positions matching TRBD1. The CDR3 has 14 residues. The germline gives CDR1 MNHNS, CDR2 SASEGT. V was clipped by 6 bases and J by 6 bases; unmatched bases: 6. The CDR3 here is CASSDGQGFNEQFF. Here the CDR3 DNA reads TGTGCCAGCAGCGACGGACAGGGGTTCAATGAGCAGTTCTTC.

Note on this clone: The same CDR3 is also encoded by other DNA sequences in this sample. The chain employs TRBV4-1 and TRBJ1-5; no firm D call. V lost 1 base to trimming and J lost 0 bases, with 7 bases between them. CDR3 length: 15 residues. Germline V lookup: CDR1 MGHRA, CDR2 YSYEKL. The CDR3 bases are TGCGCCAGCAGCCAAGTTTTAGGTAGCAATCAGCCCCAGCATTTT. Its translation is CASSQVLGSNQPQHF.

The genes are TRBV19 and TRBJ2-7, with D perhaps assigned TRBD1 or TRBD2 (6 bases each). The CDR3 is 14 amino acids. Trimming removed 4 bases at V and 2 bases at J, with 12 bases between. Germline V gene lookup returns CDR1 LNHDA and CDR2 SQIVND (reference sequence). The CDR3 here is CASSTGRGPYEQYF. For the CDR3, the DNA is TGTGCCAGTAGTACGGGACGGGGGCCCTACGAGCAGTACTTC.